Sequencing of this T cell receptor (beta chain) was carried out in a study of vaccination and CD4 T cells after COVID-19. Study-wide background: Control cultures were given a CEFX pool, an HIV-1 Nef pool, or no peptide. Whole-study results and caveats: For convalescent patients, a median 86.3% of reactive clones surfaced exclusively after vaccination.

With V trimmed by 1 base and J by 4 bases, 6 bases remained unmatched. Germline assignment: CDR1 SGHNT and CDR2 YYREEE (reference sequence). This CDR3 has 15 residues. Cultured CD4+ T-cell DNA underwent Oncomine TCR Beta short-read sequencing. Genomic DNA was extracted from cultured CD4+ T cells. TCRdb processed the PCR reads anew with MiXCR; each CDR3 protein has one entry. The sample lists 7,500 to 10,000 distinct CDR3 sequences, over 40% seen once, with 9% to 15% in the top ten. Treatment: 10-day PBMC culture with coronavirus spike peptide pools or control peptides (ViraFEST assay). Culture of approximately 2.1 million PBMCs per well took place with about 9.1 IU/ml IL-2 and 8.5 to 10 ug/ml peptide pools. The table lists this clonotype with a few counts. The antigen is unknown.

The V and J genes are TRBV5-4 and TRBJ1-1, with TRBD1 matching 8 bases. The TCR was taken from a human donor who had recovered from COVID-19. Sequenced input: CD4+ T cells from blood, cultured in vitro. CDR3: CASSLIGQGSTEAFF. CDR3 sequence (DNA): TGTGCCAGCAGCTTGATAGGACAGGGTAGCACTGAAGCTTTCTTT.